The 4 T cell receptor beta chains reported below all come from one sample, sequenced in a study of T cells after yellow fever vaccination. TCRdb fed the 5' RACE reads into MiXCR, producing one record per CDR3 protein. Of roughly 260,000 distinct CDR3 sequences in the sample, 10% to 15% were seen once. This specimen consisted of CD4+ T cells sorted from PBMCs, obtained 45 days after the yellow fever booster vaccination. These receptors all stem from a man aged 30-40 years who received the YFV17D yellow fever vaccine.

The table lists this clonotype with a few counts. This chain connects TRBV5-5 to TRBJ2-1, with 7 bases aligning to TRBD2. The trim removed 4 bases at V and 8 bases at J, leaving 9 bases unmatched. The germline CDR1 and CDR2 sequences are SGHKS and YYEKEE (reference sequence). CDR3 length: 14 amino acids. The CDR3 sequence: CASSASSGRDEQFF. In nucleotides, the CDR3 is TGTGCCAGCAGCGCCTCCTCAGGGAGGGATGAGCAGTTCTTC.

In this sample, this clonotype turned up many times. This rearrangement joins TRBV12-3 or TRBV12-4 to TRBJ2-1, with TRBD2 matching over 11 bases. The J segment lost 4 bases and the V segment lost 3 bases, leaving 5 bases of the junction unmatched. The CDR3 totals 16 residues. CDR3 DNA: TGTGCCAGCAGTTTCGGGACTAGCGGACCGTACAATGAGCAGTTCTTC. It translates to CASSFGTSGPYNEQFF.

This chain uses TRBV5-1 with TRBJ2-5; no firm D call. In germline, CDR1 is SGHRS, CDR2 YFSETQ. The CDR3 is 15 amino acids. V was cut by 0 bases and J by 2 bases, with 11 bases left in between. Here the CDR3 reads CASSLGVVWQETQYF. The CDR3 DNA reads TGCGCCAGCAGCTTGGGGGTAGTATGGCAAGAGACCCAGTACTTC.

This clonotype was picked up many times. CDR3 amino acids: CASSLKRRGGEQYF. The CDR3 DNA reads as TGTGCCAGCAGCTTGAAAAGGAGAGGCGGCGAGCAGTACTTC. V is TRBV5-6 and J is TRBJ2-7; D is unresolved. The V and J ends lost 1 base and 6 bases respectively, with 14 bases between them. There are 14 residues in the CDR3. Germline V CDR1 and CDR2: SGHDT, YYEEEE.